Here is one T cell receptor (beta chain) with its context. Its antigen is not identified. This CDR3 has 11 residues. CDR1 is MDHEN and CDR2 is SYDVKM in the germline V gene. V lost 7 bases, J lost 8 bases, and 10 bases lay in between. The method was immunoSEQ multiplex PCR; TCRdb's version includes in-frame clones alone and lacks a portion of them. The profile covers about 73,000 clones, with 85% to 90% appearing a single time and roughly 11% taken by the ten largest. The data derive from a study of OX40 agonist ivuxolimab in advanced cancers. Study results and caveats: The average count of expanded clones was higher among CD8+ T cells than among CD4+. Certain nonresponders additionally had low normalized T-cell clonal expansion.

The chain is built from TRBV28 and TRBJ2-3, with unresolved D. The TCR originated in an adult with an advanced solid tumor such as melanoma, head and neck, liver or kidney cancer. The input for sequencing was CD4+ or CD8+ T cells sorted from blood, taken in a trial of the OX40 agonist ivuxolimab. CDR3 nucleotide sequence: TGTGCCAGCACTCTCTCGGGTACGCAGTATTTT. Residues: CASTLSGTQYF.